This TCR beta chain was found in a study of CD8+ T cells in alopecia areata. General study findings and limits: Scalp repertoires also include resident alphabeta T cells from normal skin.

Treatment defined: oral pan-JAK inhibitor, 5-10 mg twice daily. Concerning this clone: As yet, its antigen is unknown.

Between the trimmed V and J ends, which lost 0 bases and 1 base, there was a span of 10 bases. The CDR3 extends over 16 amino acids. Per the germline V gene, CDR1 is SGHDN and CDR2 is FVKESK. Extracted from the samples, RNA was reverse transcribed into cDNA to serve as the sequencing template. Here immunoSEQ multiplex PCR was the method, and the copy in TCRdb shows in-frame clones only, minus some. Of 95,000 to 100,000 clones in the sample, approximately 60% were seen once. The clonotype comes from a human donor with alopecia areata. This sequence joins TRBV14 and TRBJ2-1, with D perhaps matching TRBD1 (7 bases). Sequences were derived from CD8+ T cells sorted from blood, sampled at week 4, from a patient treated with tofacitinib. CDR3 sequence reads: CASSQDSGGSYNEQFF. The CDR3 bases are TGTGCCAGCAGCCAAGATTCAGGGGGGTCCTACAATGAGCAGTTCTTC.